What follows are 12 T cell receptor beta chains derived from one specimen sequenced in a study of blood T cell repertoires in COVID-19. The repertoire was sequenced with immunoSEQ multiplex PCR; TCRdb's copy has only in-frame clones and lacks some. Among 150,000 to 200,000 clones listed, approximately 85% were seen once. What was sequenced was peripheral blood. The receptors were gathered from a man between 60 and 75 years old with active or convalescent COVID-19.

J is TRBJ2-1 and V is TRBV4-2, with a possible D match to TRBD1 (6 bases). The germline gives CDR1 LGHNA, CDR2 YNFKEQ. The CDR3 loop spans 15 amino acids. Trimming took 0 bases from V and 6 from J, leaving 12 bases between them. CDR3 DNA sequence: TGTGCCAGCAGCCAAGAAATTAGGGGGATCAATGAGCAGTTCTTC. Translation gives CASSQEIRGINEQFF.

The CDR3 DNA is TGTGCCAGCAGCTTGGGTATAGACTATGGCTACACCTTC. Encoded protein: CASSLGIDYGYTF. This chain uses TRBV5-4 with TRBJ1-2; D gene unclear. Trimming removed 0 bases from V and 3 bases from J, with 6 bases in between. The CDR3 spans 13 residues. CDR1 and CDR2 (germline): SGHNT, YYREEE (reference sequence).

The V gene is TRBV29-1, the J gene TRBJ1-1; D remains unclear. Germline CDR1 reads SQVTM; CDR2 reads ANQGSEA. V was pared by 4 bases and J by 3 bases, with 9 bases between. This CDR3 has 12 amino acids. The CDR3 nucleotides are TGCAGCGTTGTCAGGTTTGACACTGAAGCTTTCTTT. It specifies CSVVRFDTEAFF.

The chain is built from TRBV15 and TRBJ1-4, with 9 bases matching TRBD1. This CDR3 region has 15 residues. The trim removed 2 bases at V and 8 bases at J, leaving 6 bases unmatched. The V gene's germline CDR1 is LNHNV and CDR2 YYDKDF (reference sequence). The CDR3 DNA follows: TGTGCCACCAGCAGACGGGGACAGGGCGAGGAAAAACTGTTTTTT. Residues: CATSRRGQGEEKLFF.

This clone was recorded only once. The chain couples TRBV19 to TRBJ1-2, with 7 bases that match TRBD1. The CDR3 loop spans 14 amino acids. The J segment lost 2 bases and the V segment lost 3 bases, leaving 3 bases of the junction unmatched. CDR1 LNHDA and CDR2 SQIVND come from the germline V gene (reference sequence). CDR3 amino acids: CASSMRDSNYGYTF. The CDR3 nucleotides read TGTGCCAGTAGTATGAGGGACAGCAACTATGGCTACACCTTC.

CDR3 sequence reads: CASSQAETVRYTF. CDR3 sequence (DNA): TGTGCCAGCAGCCAAGCTGAGACTGTACGCTACACCTTC. This chain uses TRBV3-1 (or the pseudogene TRBV3-2) with TRBJ1-2; D call uncertain. V lost 1 base and J 9 bases, leaving 12 bases between the germline ends. This CDR3 comprises 13 residues. Germline assignment: CDR1 LGHDT and CDR2 YNNKEL (reference sequence).

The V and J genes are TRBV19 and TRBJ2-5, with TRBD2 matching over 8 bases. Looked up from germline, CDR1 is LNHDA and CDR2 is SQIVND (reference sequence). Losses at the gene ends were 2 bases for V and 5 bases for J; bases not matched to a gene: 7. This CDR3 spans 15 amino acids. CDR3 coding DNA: TGTGCCAGTAGTATAAAGAGCGGGAGTGGTGAGACCCAGTACTTC. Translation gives CASSIKSGSGETQYF.

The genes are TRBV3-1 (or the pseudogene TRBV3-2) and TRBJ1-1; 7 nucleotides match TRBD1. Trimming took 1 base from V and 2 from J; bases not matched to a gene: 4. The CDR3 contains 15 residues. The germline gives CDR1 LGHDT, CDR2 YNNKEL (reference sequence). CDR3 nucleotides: TGTGCCAGCAGCCAAGGAGGGACAGATAACACTGAAGCTTTCTTT. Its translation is CASSQGGTDNTEAFF.

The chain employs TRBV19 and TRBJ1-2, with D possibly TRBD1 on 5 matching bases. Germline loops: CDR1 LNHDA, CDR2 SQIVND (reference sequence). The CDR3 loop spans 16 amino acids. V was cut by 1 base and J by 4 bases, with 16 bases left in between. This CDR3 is CASSIGGTDRRYGYTF. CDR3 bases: TGTGCCAGTAGTATAGGGGGAACAGACAGACGCTATGGCTACACCTTC.

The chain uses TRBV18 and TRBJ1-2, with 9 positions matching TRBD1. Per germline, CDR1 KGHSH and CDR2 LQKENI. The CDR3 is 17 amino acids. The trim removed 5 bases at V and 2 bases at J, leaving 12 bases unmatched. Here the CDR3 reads CASSSGTGSGNNYGYTF. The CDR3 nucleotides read TGTGCCAGCTCATCAGGGACAGGGAGCGGAAACAACTATGGCTACACCTTC.

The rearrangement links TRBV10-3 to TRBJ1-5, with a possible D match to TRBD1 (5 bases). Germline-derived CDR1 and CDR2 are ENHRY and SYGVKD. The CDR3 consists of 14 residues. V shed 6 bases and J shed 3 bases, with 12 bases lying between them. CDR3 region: CAISATGFNQPQHF. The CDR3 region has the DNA TGTGCCATCAGCGCTACAGGTTTCAATCAGCCCCAGCATTTT.

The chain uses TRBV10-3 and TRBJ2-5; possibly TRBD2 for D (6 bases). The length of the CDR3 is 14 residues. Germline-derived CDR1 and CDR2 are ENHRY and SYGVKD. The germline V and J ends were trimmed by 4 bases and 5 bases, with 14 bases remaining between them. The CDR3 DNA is TGTGCCATCAGTGGTTCGGGGGTGGTCGAGACCCAGTACTTC. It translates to CAISGSGVVETQYF.